Below, 4 T cell receptor beta chains from the same sample are listed, as sequenced in a study of blood T cell repertoires in COVID-19. The assay was immunoSEQ multiplex PCR, and TCRdb's table has in-frame clones only and misses some. The sample comprises some 220,000 clones, around 80% of which are singletons, and roughly 1.2% rests with the top ten. Sample: peripheral blood. The receptors were gathered from a woman aged 25-40 years with COVID-19, enrolled during active disease.

The J gene is TRBJ2-7, the V gene TRBV6-5; 10 bases are a match to TRBD1. From germline, CDR1 is MNHEY and CDR2 SVGAGI. After removal of 10 bases from V and 2 bases from J, the junction contained 5 bases not matched to a gene. The CDR3 runs 13 residues. This CDR3 reads CATGQGGTYEQYF. Here the CDR3 DNA reads TGTGCCACCGGACAGGGGGGCACCTACGAGCAGTACTTC.

The V gene is TRBV27, the J gene TRBJ1-2; TRBD1 agrees at 8 bases. The length of the CDR3 is 13 residues. V gave up 6 bases and J gave up 7 bases; unmatched junction bases: 7. Germline loops: CDR1 MNHEY, CDR2 SMNVEV (reference sequence). The CDR3 sequence is CASSFQGAGGYTF. DNA of the CDR3: TGTGCCAGCAGCTTCCAGGGGGCAGGTGGCTACACCTTC.

V usage is TRBV19 and J usage is TRBJ1-1; 10 nucleotides match TRBD1. Losses at the gene ends were 8 bases for V and 3 bases for J; bases not matched to a gene: 12. Germline CDR1 LNHDA, CDR2 SQIVND (reference sequence). The CDR3 spans 16 residues. The CDR3, as DNA: TGTGCCAGTTACCGGGACAGGGGAAAGGGGGACACTGAAGCTTTCTTT. It yields the protein CASYRDRGKGDTEAFF.

The chain has TRBV2 and TRBJ1-1, with 11 bases fitting TRBD1. V gave up 6 bases and J gave up 5 bases; unmatched junction bases: 8. This CDR3 spans 15 amino acids. The germline gives CDR1 SNHLY, CDR2 FYNNEI. CDR3 in DNA: TGTGCCAGCAGGGGACAGGGGGGACTTAGAACTGAAGCTTTCTTT. Amino acid sequence: CASRGQGGLRTEAFF. The entire variable domain, with the rest obtained from reference TRBV2 and TRBJ1-1, is as follows: EPEVTQTPSHQVTQMGQEVILRCVPISNHLYFYWYRQILGQKVEFLVSFYNNEISEKSEIFDDQFSVERPDGSNFTLKIRSTKLEDSAMYFCASRGQGGLRTEAFFGQGTRLTVV.